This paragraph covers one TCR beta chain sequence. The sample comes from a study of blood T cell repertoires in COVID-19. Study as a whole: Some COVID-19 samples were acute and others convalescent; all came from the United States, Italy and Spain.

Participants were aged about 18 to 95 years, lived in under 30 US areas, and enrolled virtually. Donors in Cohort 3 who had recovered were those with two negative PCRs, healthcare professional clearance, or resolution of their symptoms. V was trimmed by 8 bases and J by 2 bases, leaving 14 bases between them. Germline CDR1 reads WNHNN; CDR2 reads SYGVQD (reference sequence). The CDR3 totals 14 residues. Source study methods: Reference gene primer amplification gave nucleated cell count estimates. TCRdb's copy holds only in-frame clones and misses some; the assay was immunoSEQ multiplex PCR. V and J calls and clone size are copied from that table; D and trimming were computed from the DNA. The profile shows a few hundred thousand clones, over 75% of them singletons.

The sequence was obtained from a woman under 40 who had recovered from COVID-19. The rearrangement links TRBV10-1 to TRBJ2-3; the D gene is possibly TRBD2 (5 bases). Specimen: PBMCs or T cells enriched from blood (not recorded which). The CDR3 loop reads CASSLVWPTDTQYF. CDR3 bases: TGCGCCAGCTCACTAGTGTGGCCCACAGATACGCAGTATTTT.